The 20 T cell receptor beta chains below come from one sample, sequenced in a study of blood T cell repertoires in COVID-19. Repertoires were generated with immunoSEQ multiplex PCR, while TCRdb's copy carries only in-frame clones and drops some. Here the sample spans nearly 250,000 clones, roughly 88% being singletons. Sequenced input: PBMCs or T cells enriched from blood (not recorded which). The source of these receptors is a woman between 50 and 59 years old who had recovered from COVID-19.

The chain has TRBV5-4 and TRBJ1-1; D not certain. The CDR3 runs to 14 residues. V lost 2 bases to trimming and J lost 5 bases, with 13 bases between them. Per germline, CDR1 SGHNT and CDR2 YYREEE (reference sequence). This CDR3 reads CASSLGWRGTEAFF. In DNA, the CDR3 is TGTGCCAGCAGCTTAGGTTGGCGAGGAACTGAAGCTTTCTTT.

In its sample, this clone was seen once. This chain uses TRBV27 with TRBJ1-2; D ambiguous. Deletions cut 6 bases from V and 1 base from J, with 9 bases between. The CDR3 sequence is 13 residues long. Germline V gene lookup returns CDR1 MNHEY and CDR2 SMNVEV (reference sequence). CDR3 sequence (DNA): TGTGCCAGCAGCAAGACACTTAACTATGGCTACACCTTC. The encoded protein is CASSKTLNYGYTF.

The chain couples TRBV19 to TRBJ2-7; D may be TRBD1 (7 bases). Trimming took off 7 bases at V and 6 bases at J, with 19 bases between the two ends. The CDR3 loop spans 14 amino acids. The germline V gene has CDR1 LNHDA and CDR2 SQIVND (reference sequence). In nucleotides, the CDR3 is TGTGCCAGTACCGCGGGACAGAATGTGGGCGAGCAGTACTTC. Translating gives CASTAGQNVGEQYF.

The rearrangement uses TRBV28 and TRBJ1-5; D gene unclear. The CDR3 spans 10 residues. Germline assignment: CDR1 MDHEN and CDR2 SYDVKM. Trimming removed 10 bases at V and 9 bases at J, with 10 bases between. The CDR3 loop is CATGKRPQHF. The DNA for the CDR3 is TGTGCCACAGGCAAGAGGCCCCAGCATTTT.

The chain recombines TRBV28 with TRBJ2-7, with D tentatively TRBD2 (6 bases). Between the trimmed V and J ends, which lost 4 bases and 4 bases, there was a span of 11 bases. The germline V gene encodes CDR1 MDHEN and CDR2 SYDVKM. This CDR3 has 13 amino acids. The CDR3 DNA reads TGTGCCAGCAGTTCAGTGGGGGGTTACGAGCAGTACTTC. This gives the protein CASSSVGGYEQYF.

V gene TRBV12-5 combines with J gene TRBJ2-7; perhaps TRBD1 as D (6 bases). Trimming took 0 bases from V and 2 from J, leaving 11 bases between them. Germline V gene lookup returns CDR1 LGHNT and CDR2 FRNRAP. CDR3 length: 15 amino acids. As DNA, the CDR3 is TGTGCTAGTGGTTTGGTACAACCAGGGGCCTACGAGCAGTACTTC. This sequence encodes CASGLVQPGAYEQYF.

V usage is TRBV11-3 and J usage is TRBJ2-2; a possible D gene is TRBD1 (6 bases). The V gene's germline CDR1 is SGHNT and CDR2 YENEEA. Trimming pared 5 bases from V and 0 bases from J, leaving 13 bases between. This CDR3 region has 16 residues. The CDR3: CASSVQGGANTGELFF. The CDR3 bases are TGTGCCAGCAGCGTCCAAGGGGGTGCGAACACCGGGGAGCTGTTTTTT.

The chain joins TRBV29-1 to TRBJ1-1; 7 bases fit TRBD1. Looked up from germline, CDR1 is SQVTM and CDR2 is ANQGSEA. The CDR3 spans 13 residues. With 5 bases clipped from V and 0 bases from J, the junction kept 3 bases outside the gene matches. CDR3 sequence: CSVWTGLNTEAFF. The DNA of the CDR3 is TGCAGCGTTTGGACAGGCTTGAACACTGAAGCTTTCTTT.

This chain links TRBV5-1 with TRBJ2-5, with D perhaps matching TRBD2 (5 bases). This CDR3 contains 14 residues. Germline CDR1 is SGHRS and CDR2 is YFSETQ. The V and J ends lost 0 bases and 1 base respectively, with 7 bases between them. The CDR3 loop reads CASSLGGVQETQYF. CDR3 in DNA: TGCGCCAGCAGCTTGGGGGGAGTCCAAGAGACCCAGTACTTC.

This chain uses TRBV11-2 with TRBJ2-1, with 9 bases aligning to TRBD2. V lost 5 bases and J lost 2; bases outside the gene matches: 4. The CDR3 covers 15 residues. Germline V gives CDR1 SGHAT, CDR2 FQNNGV. CDR3: CASSPSGRPYNEQFF. DNA of the CDR3: TGTGCCAGCAGCCCGAGCGGGAGGCCCTACAATGAGCAGTTCTTC.

Notes on this clone: Other DNA sequences from this sample encode an identical CDR3 as well. V gene TRBV7-8 combines with J gene TRBJ2-3, with D uncertain. Trimming cost V 5 bases and J 2 bases, with 5 bases left between them. The CDR3 is made up of 12 amino acids. Germline CDR1 SGHVS, CDR2 FQNEAQ. The CDR3 reads CASSLYTDTQYF. CDR3 DNA: TGTGCCAGCAGCCTGTACACAGATACGCAGTATTTT.

The rearrangement joins TRBV29-1 to TRBJ1-2; D uncertain. Germline loops: CDR1 SQVTM, CDR2 ANQGSEA. The germline V and J ends were trimmed by 2 bases and 6 bases, with 7 bases remaining between them. The CDR3 is 11 amino acids. CDR3 in amino acids: CSVETRDGYTF. In nucleotides, the CDR3 is TGCAGCGTTGAAACACGGGATGGCTACACCTTC.

This clone has only one observation. This chain joins TRBV15 and TRBJ1-6; D unclear. In germline, CDR1 is LNHNV, CDR2 YYDKDF (reference sequence). The germline V and J ends were trimmed by 0 bases and 11 bases, with 11 bases remaining between them. This CDR3 has 14 residues. CDR3 sequence: CATSREHGGTPLHF. The CDR3 bases are TGTGCCACCAGCAGAGAACACGGCGGGACACCCCTCCACTTT.

This chain uses TRBV4-3 with TRBJ2-7; TRBD1 aligns across 10 bases. Germline V gene sequence: CDR1 LGHNA, CDR2 YSLEER. The CDR3 consists of 17 residues. The trim removed 0 bases at V and 6 bases at J, leaving 11 bases unmatched. CDR3 sequence reads: CASSQDLPSGTGVEQYF. The CDR3 DNA sequence: TGCGCCAGCAGCCAAGATCTTCCTTCTGGGACAGGGGTCGAGCAGTACTTC.

Written as DNA, the CDR3 is TGTGCCAGCAGCTTAGTAGGACAGGGGACCTATTCACCCCTCCACTTT. This codes for CASSLVGQGTYSPLHF. The genes are TRBV7-2 and TRBJ1-6; 9 bases match TRBD1. CDR1 and CDR2 (germline): SGHTA, FQGNSA. CDR3 length equals 16 residues. Losses at the gene ends were 1 base for V and 8 bases for J; bases not matched to a gene: 6.

The chain couples TRBV29-1 to TRBJ1-1; D may be TRBD1 (5 bases). CDR1 is SQVTM and CDR2 is ANQGSEA in the germline V gene. V was trimmed by 3 bases and J by 1 base, leaving 9 bases between them. The CDR3 is 13 residues long. In DNA form, the CDR3 reads TGCAGCGTTGACCAGGGAAGGAACACTGAAGCTTTCTTT. Translation gives CSVDQGRNTEAFF.

In this sample, this clone turned up once. The V call is TRBV6-1, the J call TRBJ2-7; tentative D call: TRBD1 (6 bases). CDR1 is MNHNS and CDR2 is SASEGT in the germline V gene. The CDR3 length is 13 residues. V lost 5 bases to trimming and J lost 5 bases, with 13 bases between them. The CDR3 DNA follows: TGTGCCAGCAGTTCAAGGACAGTTGACGAGCAGTACTTC. Translating it yields CASSSRTVDEQYF.

The chain recombines TRBV19 with TRBJ1-5, with D perhaps matching TRBD1 (6 bases). V gave up 3 bases and J gave up 3 bases, with 21 bases separating them. Germline V lookup: CDR1 LNHDA, CDR2 SQIVND (reference sequence). The CDR3 is made up of 18 amino acids. The CDR3 protein is CASSIGRTTGYSNQPQHF. DNA of the CDR3: TGTGCCAGTAGTATTGGACGGACCACAGGGTACTCCAATCAGCCCCAGCATTTT.

CDR3 region: CASSYTGGRGRLGSGANVLTF. In DNA form, the CDR3 reads TGTGCCAGCAGTTATACCGGGGGGAGAGGCCGCCTGGGGTCCGGGGCCAACGTCCTGACTTTC. V and J are TRBV6-2 or TRBV6-3 and TRBJ2-6, with 7 bases identical to TRBD2. The CDR3 contains 21 residues. CDR1 MNHEY and CDR2 SVGEGT come from the germline V gene. After removal of 3 bases from V and 4 bases from J, the junction contained 21 bases not matched to a gene.

The J gene is TRBJ2-1, the V gene TRBV7-3, with 9 bases fitting TRBD1. CDR3 size: 15 residues. The germline gives CDR1 SGHTA, CDR2 FQGTGA. Trimming cost V 3 bases and J 4 bases; bases outside gene matches: 4. The CDR3 reads CASSLDRGNYNEQFF. The CDR3 DNA sequence: TGTGCCAGCAGCTTGGACAGGGGAAATTACAATGAGCAGTTCTTC.